The subject of this entry is one T cell receptor (beta chain). 13 Jbeta primers and 60 Vbeta primers were used for the PCR. Produced via immunoSEQ multiplex PCR; TCRdb's table is partial and in-frame only. The sample carries over 45,000 clones, approximately 83% recorded once. This specimen belongs to a study of cytomegalovirus exposure and HLA in healthy donors. The germline V and J ends were trimmed by 1 base and 8 bases, with 11 bases remaining between them. CDR3 length: 12 amino acids. Germline loops: CDR1 GTSNPN, CDR2 SVGIG (reference sequence). Sequenced: PBMCs. This receptor was taken from a young man in good health and CMV-seronegative. The gene calls are TRBV30 and TRBJ1-2; maybe TRBD1 (6 bases). Here the CDR3 DNA reads TGTGCCTGGAGTGAAGAAAGGGGGGGCTACACCTTC. Translating it yields CAWSEERGGYTF.